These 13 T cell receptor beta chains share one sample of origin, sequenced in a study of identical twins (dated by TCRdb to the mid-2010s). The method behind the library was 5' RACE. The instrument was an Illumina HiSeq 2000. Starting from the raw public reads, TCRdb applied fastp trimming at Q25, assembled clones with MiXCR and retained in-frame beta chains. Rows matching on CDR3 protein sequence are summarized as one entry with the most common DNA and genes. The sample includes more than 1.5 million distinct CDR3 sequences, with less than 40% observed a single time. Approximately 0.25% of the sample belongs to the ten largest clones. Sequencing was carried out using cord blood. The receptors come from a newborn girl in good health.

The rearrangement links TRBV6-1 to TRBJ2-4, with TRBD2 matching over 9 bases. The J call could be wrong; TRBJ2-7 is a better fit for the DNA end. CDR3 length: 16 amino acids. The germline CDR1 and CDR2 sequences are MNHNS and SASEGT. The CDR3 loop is CASSPTMGGRADEQYF. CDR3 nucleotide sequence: TGTGCCAGCAGCCCCACGATGGGCGGGAGGGCCGACGAGCAGTACTTC.

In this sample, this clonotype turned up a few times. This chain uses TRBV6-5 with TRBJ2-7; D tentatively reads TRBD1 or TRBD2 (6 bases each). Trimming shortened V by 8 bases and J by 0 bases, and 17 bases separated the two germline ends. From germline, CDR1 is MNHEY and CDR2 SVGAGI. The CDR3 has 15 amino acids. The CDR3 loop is CASSPGGTSSYEQYF. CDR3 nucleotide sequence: TGTGCCAGCTCCCCCGGGGGCACTAGCTCCTACGAGCAGTACTTC.

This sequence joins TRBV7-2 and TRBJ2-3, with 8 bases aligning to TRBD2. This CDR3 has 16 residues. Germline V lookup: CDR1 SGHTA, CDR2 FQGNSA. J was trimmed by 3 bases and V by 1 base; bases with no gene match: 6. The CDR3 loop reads CASSLGPGGRTDTQYF. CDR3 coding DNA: TGTGCCAGCAGCTTAGGACCGGGAGGGAGGACAGATACGCAGTATTTT.

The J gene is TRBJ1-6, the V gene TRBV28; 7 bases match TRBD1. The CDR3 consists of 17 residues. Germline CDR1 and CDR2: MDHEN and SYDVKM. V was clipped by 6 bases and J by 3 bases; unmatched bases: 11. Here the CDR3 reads CASSPDRDNHYNSPLHF. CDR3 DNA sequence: TGTGCCAGCAGCCCCGACAGGGATAATCACTATAATTCACCCCTCCACTTT.

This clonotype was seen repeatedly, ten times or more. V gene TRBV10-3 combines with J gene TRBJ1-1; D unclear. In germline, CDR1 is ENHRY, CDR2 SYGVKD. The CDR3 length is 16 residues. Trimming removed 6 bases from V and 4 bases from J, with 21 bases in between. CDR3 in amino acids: CAISGSITLGLTEAFF. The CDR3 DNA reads TGTGCCATCAGCGGTTCTATAACCCTTGGTCTCACTGAAGCTTTCTTT.

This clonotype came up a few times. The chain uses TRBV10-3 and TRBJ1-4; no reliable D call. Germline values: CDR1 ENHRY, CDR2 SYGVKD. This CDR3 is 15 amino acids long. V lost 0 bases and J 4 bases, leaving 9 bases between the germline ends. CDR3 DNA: TGTGCCATCAGTGAGTCAGGCCAGGTTAATGAAAAACTGTTTTTT. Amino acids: CAISESGQVNEKLFF.

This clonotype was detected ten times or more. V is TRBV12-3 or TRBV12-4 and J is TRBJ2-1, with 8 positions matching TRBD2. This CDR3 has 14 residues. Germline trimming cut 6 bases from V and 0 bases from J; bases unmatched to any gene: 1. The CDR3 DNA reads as TGTGCCAGCAGGGGGACTAGCTCCTACAATGAGCAGTTCTTC. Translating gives CASRGTSSYNEQFF.

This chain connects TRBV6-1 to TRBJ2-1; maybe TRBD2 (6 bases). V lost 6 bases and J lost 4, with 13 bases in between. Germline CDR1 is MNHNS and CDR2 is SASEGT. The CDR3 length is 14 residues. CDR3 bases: TGTGCCAGCAGCCGGGACTGGAGATACAATGAGCAGTTCTTC. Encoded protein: CASSRDWRYNEQFF.

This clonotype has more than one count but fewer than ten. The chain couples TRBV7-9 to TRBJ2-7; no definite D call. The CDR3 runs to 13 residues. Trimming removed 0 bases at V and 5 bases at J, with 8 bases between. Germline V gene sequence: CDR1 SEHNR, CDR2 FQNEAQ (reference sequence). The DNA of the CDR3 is TGTGCCAGCAGCTTAGCGTACGGAAACGAGCAGTACTTC. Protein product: CASSLAYGNEQYF.

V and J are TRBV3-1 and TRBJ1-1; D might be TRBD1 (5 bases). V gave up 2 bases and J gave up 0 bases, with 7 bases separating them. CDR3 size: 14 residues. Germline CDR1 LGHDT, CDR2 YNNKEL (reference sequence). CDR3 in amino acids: CASSQLGVNTEAFF. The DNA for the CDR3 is TGTGCCAGCAGCCAATTGGGGGTGAACACTGAAGCTTTCTTT.

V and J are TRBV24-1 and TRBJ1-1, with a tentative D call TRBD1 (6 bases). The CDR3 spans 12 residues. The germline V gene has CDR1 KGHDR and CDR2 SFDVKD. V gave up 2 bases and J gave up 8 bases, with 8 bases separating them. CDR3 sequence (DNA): TGTGCCACCAGTGATTACGGGACAGAAGCTTTCTTT. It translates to CATSDYGTEAFF.

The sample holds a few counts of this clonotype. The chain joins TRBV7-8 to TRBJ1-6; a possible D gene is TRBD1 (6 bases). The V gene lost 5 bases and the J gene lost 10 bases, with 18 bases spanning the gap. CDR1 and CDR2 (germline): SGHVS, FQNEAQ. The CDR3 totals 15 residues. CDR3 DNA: TGTGCCAGCAGCCCGATGGTGTCAGGGGACTCACCCCTCCACTTT. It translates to CASSPMVSGDSPLHF.

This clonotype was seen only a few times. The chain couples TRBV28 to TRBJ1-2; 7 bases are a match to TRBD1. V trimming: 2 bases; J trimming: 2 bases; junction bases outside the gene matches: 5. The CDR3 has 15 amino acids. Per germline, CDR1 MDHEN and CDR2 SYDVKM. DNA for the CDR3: TGTGCCAGCAGTTTACCCCGGGACAGAAACTATGGCTACACCTTC. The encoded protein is CASSLPRDRNYGYTF.